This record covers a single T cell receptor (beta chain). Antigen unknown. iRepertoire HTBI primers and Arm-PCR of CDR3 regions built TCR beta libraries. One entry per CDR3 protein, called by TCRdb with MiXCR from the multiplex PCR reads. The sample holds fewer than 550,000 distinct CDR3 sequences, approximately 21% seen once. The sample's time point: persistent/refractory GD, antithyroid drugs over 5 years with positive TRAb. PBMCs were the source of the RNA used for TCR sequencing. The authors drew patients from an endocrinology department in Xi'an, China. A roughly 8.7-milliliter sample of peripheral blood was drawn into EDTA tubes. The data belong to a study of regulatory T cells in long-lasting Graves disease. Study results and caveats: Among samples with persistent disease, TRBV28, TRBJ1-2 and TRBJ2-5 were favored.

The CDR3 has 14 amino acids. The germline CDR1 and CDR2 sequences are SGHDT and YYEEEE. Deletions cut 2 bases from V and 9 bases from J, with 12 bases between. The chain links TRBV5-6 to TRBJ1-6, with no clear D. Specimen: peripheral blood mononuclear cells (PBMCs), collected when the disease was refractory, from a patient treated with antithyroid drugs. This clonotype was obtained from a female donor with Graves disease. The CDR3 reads CASSFGGSGSPLHF. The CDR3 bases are TGTGCCAGCAGCTTCGGCGGAAGTGGTTCACCCCTCCACTTT.